Listed here are 16 T cell receptor beta chains from one sample, sequenced in a study of CD4 T cells in relation to SARS-CoV-2 and coronaviruses. Only in-frame clones appear in the TCRdb table, and some are missing; sequencing was by immunoSEQ multiplex PCR. The table includes 15,000 to 20,000 clones, 74% detected once. The unexposed donors gave CD4+ T cells in about 2010-2018, prior to COVID-19. Isolation of CD4+ T cells took place after approximately 11 days in culture. Antigens of these TCRs are unknown. The source material was CD4+ T cells from PBMCs, cultured in vitro. Receptors originate from a human donor in good health.

The chain combines TRBV7-8 with TRBJ2-4; no firm D call. V lost 5 bases to trimming and J lost 0 bases, with 17 bases between them. This CDR3 contains 17 residues. The germline CDR1 and CDR2 sequences are SGHVS and FQNEAQ. Here the CDR3 reads CASSLYRYDRAKNIQYF. For the CDR3, the DNA is TGTGCCAGCAGCCTTTACCGGTACGACCGAGCCAAAAACATTCAGTACTTC.

The chain couples TRBV19 to TRBJ2-3, with 11 nucleotides matching TRBD2. V lost 5 bases, J lost 0 bases, and 10 bases stayed unmatched. The CDR3 is 18 amino acids. The germline CDR1 and CDR2 sequences are LNHDA and SQIVND (reference sequence). The DNA of the CDR3 is TGTGCCAGTAGTCCCCGGACTAGCGGGCGGACTAGCACAGATACGCAGTATTTT. Residues: CASSPRTSGRTSTDTQYF.

The table lists this clone with a count of one. The chain employs TRBV11-2 and TRBJ2-7, with D maybe TRBD1 (6 bases). Trimming took 1 base from V and 2 from J, leaving 18 bases between them. The CDR3 runs 17 residues. The V gene's germline CDR1 is SGHAT and CDR2 FQNNGV. CDR3 sequence: CASSLGVVGRDTYEQYF. CDR3 DNA sequence: TGTGCCAGCAGCTTAGGGGTTGTAGGACGGGACACCTACGAGCAGTACTTC.

The chain has TRBV24-1 and TRBJ2-1; possible D gene TRBD2, 6 bases. Germline values: CDR1 KGHDR, CDR2 SFDVKD. V dropped 1 base and J dropped 5 bases, with 17 bases sitting between them. This CDR3 spans 17 amino acids. CDR3 sequence reads: CATSDLRQGGSNNEQFF. The CDR3 DNA sequence: TGTGCCACCAGTGATTTAAGGCAGGGAGGATCGAACAATGAGCAGTTCTTC.

The chain employs TRBV5-5 and TRBJ1-5; 7 bases are a match to TRBD1. CDR3 length equals 14 residues. V shed 2 bases, J shed 5 bases, and the junction held 4 bases outside the gene matches. Germline CDR1 is SGHKS and CDR2 is YYEKEE (reference sequence). The DNA of the CDR3 is TGTGCCAGCAGCTTCCGGACAGGAGATCAGCCCCAGCATTTT. The encoded protein is CASSFRTGDQPQHF.

This clone was seen only once. The V and J genes are TRBV29-1 and TRBJ1-5; TRBD1 matches at 7 bases. This CDR3 spans 14 amino acids. The V gene end was trimmed by 8 bases and the J gene end by 9 bases; junction bases not matched to a gene: 16. CDR1 and CDR2 (germline): SQVTM, ANQGSEA. The CDR3 sequence: CSPQHRDSKLPQHF. CDR3 nucleotides: TGCAGCCCCCAACACCGGGACAGCAAGCTGCCCCAGCATTTT.

This chain links TRBV5-4 with TRBJ2-4; 15 bases line up with TRBD2. The V segment lost 0 bases and the J segment 16 bases; nucleotides outside the gene matches: 8. Per germline, CDR1 SGHNT and CDR2 YYREEE (reference sequence). CDR3 size: 15 residues. In nucleotides, the CDR3 is TGTGCCAGCAGCTTGGATGGGACTAGCGGGGGGCTATCCTACTTC. It codes for CASSLDGTSGGLSYF. Full variable domain (remainder filled in from reference TRBV5-4 and TRBJ2-4): ETGVTQSPTHLIKTRGQQVTLRCSSQSGHNTVSWYQQALGQGPQFIFQYYREEENGRGNFPPRFSGLQFPNYSSELNVNALELDDSALYLCASSLDGTSGGLSYFGAGTRLSVL.

V is TRBV7-2 and J is TRBJ2-7, with D possibly called TRBD1 or TRBD2 (5 bases each). Germline CDR1 is SGHTA and CDR2 is FQGNSA. V was pared by 5 bases and J by 6 bases, with 17 bases between. CDR3 size: 14 residues. The CDR3 protein is CASSQRRQRSEQYF. CDR3 bases: TGTGCCAGCAGCCAGCGGAGACAGCGATCCGAGCAGTACTTC.

By its share, this clone is medium-sized. This rearrangement joins TRBV7-2 to TRBJ1-2; 8 nucleotides line up with TRBD1. Germline assignment: CDR1 SGHTA and CDR2 FQGNSA. The CDR3 has 14 residues. With 4 bases clipped from V and 7 bases from J, the junction kept 8 bases outside the gene matches. CDR3 bases: TGTGCCAGCAGCTCAATCAGGGGGCACGGTGGCTACACCTTC. This codes for CASSSIRGHGGYTF.

The chain uses TRBV11-2 and TRBJ2-5; D not resolved. Trimming stripped 8 bases from V and 6 bases from J, with 13 bases between. The CDR3 runs to 12 residues. Looked up from germline, CDR1 is SGHAT and CDR2 is FQNNGV. CDR3 sequence: CASRQTAQTQYF. DNA of the CDR3: TGTGCCAGCCGCCAGACCGCGCAGACCCAGTACTTC.

V and J are TRBV18 and TRBJ2-3; TRBD1 agrees at 7 bases. Trimming removed 3 bases from V and 2 bases from J; junction bases left unmatched: 2. CDR3 size: 14 residues. Germline V gene lookup returns CDR1 KGHSH and CDR2 LQKENI. The CDR3 region is CASSPDRNTDTQYF. CDR3 in DNA: TGTGCCAGCTCACCGGACAGGAACACAGATACGCAGTATTTT.

The chain uses TRBV30 and TRBJ2-7; D may be TRBD1 (6 bases). The CDR3 is made up of 15 amino acids. Germline values: CDR1 GTSNPN, CDR2 SVGIG (reference sequence). V lost 5 bases, J lost 3 bases, and 20 bases lay in between. CDR3 sequence reads: CAWGPMDSWGYEQYF. The CDR3 DNA is TGTGCCTGGGGTCCCATGGACAGTTGGGGCTACGAGCAGTACTTC.

This chain uses TRBV29-1 with TRBJ2-5; TRBD2 might be the D (6 bases). This CDR3 contains 15 residues. The germline gives CDR1 SQVTM, CDR2 ANQGSEA. The V end was cut by 1 base, the J end by 4 bases, with 16 bases between. The CDR3 DNA follows: TGCAGCGTTGAAGCCCCGTCGGGGGTATTAGAGACCCAGTACTTC. Amino acids: CSVEAPSGVLETQYF. Using reference TRBV29-1 and TRBJ2-5 for the parts outside the CDR3, the full variable domain is SAVISQKPSRDICQRGTSLTIQCQVDSQVTMMFWYRQQPGQSLTLIATANQGSEATYESGFVIDKFPISRPNLTFSTLTVSNMSPEDSSIYLCSVEAPSGVLETQYFGPGTRLLVL.

The chain links TRBV3-1 (or the pseudogene TRBV3-2) to TRBJ1-2, with D perhaps matching TRBD1 (5 bases). V was pared by 1 base and J by 4 bases, with 13 bases between. The CDR3 length is 15 residues. Germline CDR1 is LGHDT and CDR2 is YNNKEL (reference sequence). The CDR3: CASSQGARAFYGYTF. CDR3 nucleotide sequence: TGTGCCAGCAGCCAAGGGGCCAGGGCTTTCTATGGCTACACCTTC.

This sequence joins TRBV2 and TRBJ1-2; 10 bases align to TRBD1. The CDR3 is 17 amino acids. Germline trimming cut 4 bases from V and 5 bases from J; bases unmatched to any gene: 13. Germline CDR1 and CDR2: SNHLY and FYNNEI. The CDR3 loop reads CASSGGTGALRTYGYTF. Written as DNA, the CDR3 is TGTGCCAGCAGTGGAGGGACAGGGGCTCTTCGAACGTATGGCTACACCTTC.

The chain carries TRBV18 and TRBJ1-2; the D is unclear. Germline V gene data show CDR1 as KGHSH and CDR2 as LQKENI. Deletions cut 3 bases from V and 5 bases from J, with 19 bases between. The CDR3 has 16 amino acids. This CDR3 is CASSPGGDAYGYGYTF. DNA of the CDR3: TGTGCCAGCTCACCTGGTGGGGATGCCTATGGGTATGGCTACACCTTC.